This T cell receptor (beta chain) was identified during a study of blood T cells in healthy people across ages (dated by TCRdb to 2013 to 2016). Background for the entire study: Template switching captured roughly one uniquely barcoded TCR beta cDNA molecule per two T cells in model experiments. Using deep sequencing normalized with unique cDNA molecular identifiers, the study measured how TCR beta repertoire diversity changes with age. The donors were divided into four age groups: young (average approximately 17 years), middle-aged (around 37), aged (around 59) and long-lived (about 79). To avoid experimental bias, donors of different ages were distributed randomly across sequencing lanes. For two donors (one aged 18 to 30 and one aged 80 or older), the study analyzed two additional independent replicas of 1 million unique cDNA reads from the same blood draw. Study-level results and caveats: Observed TCR beta diversity per million T cells fell roughly linearly with age, and a significant reduction was already apparent by age around 40. Estimates of total diversity from one million sequenced T cells were regarded as lower bounds and underestimates. Because donor CMV infection status was unknown, age-related changes in expanded clonotypes were potentially confounded. The long-lived group showed more naive CD4+ T cells, fewer expanded clones and increased TCR diversity than the aged group, suggesting age selection. The percentage of naive T cells measured by flow cytometry correlated strongly with observed TCR beta diversity. Bulk unsorted PBMC profiling prevented conclusive comparison of naive and antigen-experienced compartments.

Concerning this clonotype: Its specific antigen is unknown. Nothing much larger sits one base from this clone, and base qualities are not available.

Library generation was performed with 5' RACE. For sequencing, an Illumina HiSeq 2500 was employed. A second roughly 7 to 11 cycle PCR used a sample-barcoded 5' primer and a J-beta primer mix. A unique molecular identifier was introduced onto each TCR beta cDNA molecule by a template-switch 5' adaptor carrying 12 random nucleotides. Each sample yielded at least 2.5 million CDR3-containing paired-end reads. All of the RNA was converted into first-strand cDNA using the Mint cDNA synthesis kit, with a TRBC-specific oligonucleotide serving as the primer. Following uracil-DNA glycosylase treatment, a first 18-cycle PCR with universal primers M1SS and BC2_uni_R was performed on all cDNA. The paper's data handling went like this. Normalization of each sample was performed by random selection of 1 million high-quality reads, each carrying a distinct molecular identifier. Instead of being binned into consensus sequences, reads with shared molecular identifiers were discarded. MiTCR, set to a Q25 quality threshold and the strictest error-elimination algorithm, was used for CDR3 identification, clonotype clustering and error correction. A nonparametric unseen species model using Euler transformation provided a lower-bound estimate of total TCR beta diversity. The public reads were run again by TCRdb, first through fastp at Q25 and then through MiXCR, and only productive beta chains were kept. One record per CDR3 amino acid sequence lists the most common genes and DNA. For this entry, the V and J calls and clone size follow TCRdb and not the study's own pipeline. For this sample the table gives hundreds of thousands of distinct CDR3 sequences, of which around 20% were detected only once. The ten largest clones capture 3% to 4% of the sample.

The roughly 39 donors, aged about 6 to 95 years, were systemically healthy Caucasian individuals from Russia. Each donor gave about 9.7 milliliters of peripheral blood, drawn into EDTA-treated Vacutainer tubes. Ficoll-Paque density-gradient centrifugation was used to isolate PBMCs, with at least 7 million per sample. Trizol reagent was used to extract total RNA from PBMCs, with at least 5 micrograms per sample. Naive CD45RAhigh/CD27high T cell percentages were measured by flow cytometry on a PBMC aliquot from every donor. The CDR3, cysteine through phenylalanine, is 20 amino acids long. This entry keeps only the CDR3 DNA: 60 bases, framed from base 1. Deletion took 2 bases off V and 0 bases off J, with a span of 23 bases between the germline ends. Based on the germline V gene, the CDR1 and CDR2 sequences are SGHDN and FVKESK.

The sample taken for sequencing was blood. The TCR was taken from a man aged 70-80 years in good health. Here the chain combines TRBV14 and TRBJ2-1; the D gene is possibly TRBD1, with 6 bases matching. The DNA sequence is given as TGTGCCAGCAGCCAAAGATCGGCAGGGGCGGCACAGAGCTCCTACAATGAGCAGTTCTTC. Its coded protein is CASSQRSAGAAQSSYNEQFF.